The T cell receptor (beta chain) described here comes from a study of blood T cell repertoires in COVID-19 (dated by TCRdb to 2020 to 2021). For the wider study: The collaborator samples originated in the United States, Italy and Spain and spanned the acute and convalescent phases of COVID-19. The repertoires were made available in a free public database intended to serve as a resource for research on the immune response to SARS-CoV-2. The sample metadata nearly always contained a de-identified subject ID, COVID-19 status, age in years and sex. The prospective study material was composed of cDNA or gDNA derived from T cells, B-cell-depleted T cells, or PBMCs. Subjects who had been exposed to COVID-19, were actively infected with it, or had recovered from it provided the deeply sampled blood TCRbeta repertoires that made up the dataset. Where HLA class I and class II types were available, the types were taken from metadata supplied by the sample provider, not from assay-based typing. The samples were drawn from two sources: the first 160 participants of the ongoing ImmuneRACE study, and fewer than 1,500 subjects contributed by 6 global collaborators. What the study reported, not specific to this receptor: The amount of clinical and demographic metadata varied by source and participant and was provided uncurated.

TCRbeta CDR3 regions were amplified from genomic DNA using the immunoSEQ Assay, a bias-controlled multiplex PCR. Per the source publication's procedure: Nucleated cell counts per sample were estimated from amplification of reference gene primers within the assay. Sequence reads were collapsed and filtered to measure the absolute abundance of every unique TCRbeta CDR3 rearrangement. For each sample, productive Simpson clonality was calculated by taking the square root of Simpson's diversity index across productive rearrangements. As stored in TCRdb, this immuneACCESS dataset retains in-frame rearrangements with V and J assigned. A fraction of the clones does not appear; measured against another copy, unresolved V genes explain less than half of the discrepancy, and the remainder lacks a known reason. For V, J and clone size, that table is used; D and trimming come from the DNA. Counted in this sample were 150,000 to 200,000 clones; over 75% of them appeared once. The ten largest clones take up approximately 11% of the sample.

About this clone: Its cognate antigen has yet to be identified. Base quality data are lacking; no much larger clone is found one base away.

V was cut back by 8 bases and J by 7 bases, leaving a gap of 14 bases between them. Taken from cysteine to phenylalanine, the CDR3 has 12 residues. Only the CDR3 DNA is retained, 36 bases long and in frame from the first base. The germline V gene specifies MDHEN as CDR1 and SYDVKM as CDR2. Participants in the prospective study were enrolled through a virtual design, were aged about 18 to 100 years, and lived in some 24 United States geographic areas. In the prospective study, participants were assigned to cohorts based on the clinical history participants reported in a screening survey and a study questionnaire. For ImmuneRACE Cohort 3, a participant was defined as recovered based on two consecutive negative NP/OP PCR tests, clearance by a healthcare professional, or resolution of symptoms. Mobile phlebotomists in the prospective study collected whole blood, serum and a nasopharyngeal or oropharyngeal swab from every participant. Additional blood draws and questionnaires over an approximately two-month period could optionally be provided by prospective study participants. Prospective study blood samples were shipped either frozen or at room temperature before DNA extraction.

The TCR comes from a man between 45 and 60 years old who had recovered from COVID-19. The chain is assembled from TRBV28 and TRBJ1-2; perhaps TRBD1 is the D gene, with 6 bases matching. The sample was PBMCs or T cells enriched from blood (not recorded which). The CDR3 reads CASGEGERGYTF. The nucleotide sequence is TGTGCCAGCGGGGAGGGGGAACGTGGCTACACCTTC.